This T cell receptor beta chain was captured in a study of regulatory T cells in long-lasting Graves disease. Time point given: newly diagnosed GD, antithyroid drugs for less than 3 months. The TCR library was made from RNA that had been extracted from PBMCs in TRIzol. Through Arm-PCR of CDR3 regions and iRepertoire HTBI primers, TCR beta libraries were built. TCRdb re-analysed the multiplex PCR reads in MiXCR, keeping a single row per CDR3 protein. Of 530,000 or so distinct CDR3 sequences in the sample, about 16% were seen once. This same sample was also taken into another study, of T cells in Graves' hyperthyroidism and ophthalmopathy. From that report: Most thyroid clonotypes that were expanded above 0.001 also turned up in blood.

This specimen was peripheral blood mononuclear cells (PBMCs), taken at new diagnosis, from a patient treated with antithyroid drugs. The clonotype comes from a man between 18 and 29 years old with Graves disease.

CDR3 protein: CASSYALGIYEQYF. Here the CDR3 DNA reads TGTGCCAGCAGTTACGCTCTAGGAATCTACGAGCAGTACTTC. This chain uses TRBV6-2 or TRBV6-3 with TRBJ2-7, with D unresolved. The CDR3 contains 14 residues. Trimming stripped 2 bases from V and 3 bases from J, with 11 bases between. Germline CDR1 is MNHEY and CDR2 is SVGEGT.